These 28 T cell receptor beta chains originate from one sample sequenced in a study of tumor-infiltrating lymphocytes in primary liver carcinoma. Unsorted whole blood supplied the RNA, and germline DNA was extracted too. Using a constant-region primer together with ProtoScript II reverse transcriptase, TCR beta cDNA was made from approximately 0.55 ug of total RNA. It was through three nested multiplex PCR rounds of slightly modified ARM-PCR that TCR beta libraries arose. The first two PCR rounds used TRBV1-TRBV30 primers with a Cbeta primer, approximately 10 cycles each. TCRdb processed the multiplex PCR reads anew with MiXCR; each CDR3 protein has one entry. Of 300,000 to 350,000 distinct CDR3 sequences in the sample, roughly 61% were seen once. The sequencing sample was made of peripheral blood. These receptors came from a man aged 40-55 years with primary liver carcinoma and hepatitis B virus infection.

With regard to this clonotype: Compared with germline, one end of the junction differs, possibly owing to a read error. The chain combines TRBV6-5 with TRBJ2-7, with 7 bases aligning to TRBD1. The CDR3 length is 15 residues. CDR1 is MNHEY, CDR2 SVGAGI, per germline. In nucleotides, the CDR3 is TGTGCCAACAGTTACACCGGGACAGCGTCATACGAGCAGTACTTC. It specifies CANSYTGTASYEQYF.

Comments on this clonotype: Relative to the germline gene, one junction end is altered; a read error may explain this. The rearrangement uses TRBV11-2 and TRBJ2-1, with D maybe TRBD2 (5 bases). The CDR3 consists of 16 residues. CDR1 and CDR2 (germline): SGHAT, FQNNGV. The CDR3 sequence: CANSPRLLTTGNEQFF. In DNA, the CDR3 is TGTGCCAACAGCCCCCGGTTATTAACAACGGGAAATGAGCAGTTCTTC.

A remark on this clonotype: Because it lacks the conserved phenylalanine or tryptophan at the end, this CDR3 is likely a read error. The chain uses TRBV6-1 and TRBJ2-1; TRBD2 matches 13 bases. Trimming cost V 3 bases and J 5 bases; bases outside gene matches: 10. The CDR3 has 18 residues. CDR1 MNHNS and CDR2 SASEGT come from the germline V gene. CDR3: CASSDPSGLAGYNNEQFL. The CDR3 region has the DNA TGTGCCAGCAGTGATCCCTCGGGACTAGCGGGATATAACAATGAGCAGTTCCTC.

The chain links TRBV11-2 to TRBJ2-2; D is perhaps TRBD1 or TRBD2 (5 bases each). The CDR3 spans 14 residues. Germline CDR1 is SGHAT and CDR2 is FQNNGV. V was clipped by 1 base and J by 8 bases, with 11 bases between them. The CDR3 DNA follows: TGTGCCAGCAGCTTAGTGTTTGGGGGAGGGGAGCTGTTTTTT. The encoded protein is CASSLVFGGGELFF.

Ten or more counts support this clonotype. The chain recombines TRBV7-8 with TRBJ2-1, with D unresolved. Germline V gene lookup returns CDR1 SGHVS and CDR2 FQNEAQ. The CDR3 extends over 12 amino acids. Trimming took off 2 bases at V and 8 bases at J, with 7 bases between the two ends. The CDR3 nucleotides read TGTGCCAGCAGCTTATCTCTGCATGAGCAGTTCTTC. Translating gives CASSLSLHEQFF.

Comments on this clonotype: Just one base apart from a much larger clone, this may be a read error. The conserved phenylalanine or tryptophan normally closing the CDR3 is absent here, so this likely arose from a read error. This chain uses TRBV7-9 with TRBJ2-4; D is uncertain. The V end lost 5 bases, the J end lost 8 bases, and 7 bases lay between the germline ends. CDR1 and CDR2 from the germline V gene are SEHNR and FQNEAQ (reference sequence). The CDR3 sequence is 11 residues long. The DNA for the CDR3 is TGTGCCAGCAGCCCTCAAGACATTCAGTACATC. It codes for CASSPQDIQYI.

This chain joins TRBV4-1 and TRBJ2-7; TRBD1 agrees at 8 bases. Per germline, CDR1 MGHRA and CDR2 YSYEKL. Germline trimming cut 6 bases from V and 5 bases from J; bases unmatched to any gene: 9. The CDR3 consists of 14 residues. As DNA, the CDR3 is TGCGCCAGCAGTCGAACAGGGGGACCGGACGAGCAGTACTTC. Amino acids: CASSRTGGPDEQYF.

A remark on this clonotype: The germline gene is not matched at one end of the junction; a read error may be the cause. J is TRBJ2-1 and V is TRBV24-1; a possible D gene is TRBD1 (6 bases). This CDR3 has 16 amino acids. CDR1 is KGHDR and CDR2 is SFDVKD in the germline V gene. The CDR3 region is CATSDPDSGNYNGQFF. CDR3 in DNA: TGTGCCACCAGTGACCCGGACAGCGGAAACTACAATGGGCAGTTCTTC.

A note on this clonotype: This may come from a read error, since a much larger clone is one base off. The V and J genes are TRBV11-2 and TRBJ2-5, with 14 positions matching TRBD2. Germline loops: CDR1 SGHAT, CDR2 FQNNGV. This CDR3 spans 15 amino acids. CDR3 sequence reads: CASGFGTSGGETQYF. CDR3 coding DNA: TGTGCCAGCGGCTTCGGGACTAGCGGGGGTGAGACCCAGTACTTC.

V is TRBV30 and J is TRBJ1-2, with D unresolved. Per germline, CDR1 GTSNPN and CDR2 SVGIG (reference sequence). This CDR3 has 12 amino acids. The germline V and J ends were trimmed by 5 bases and 4 bases, with 11 bases remaining between them. CDR3 region: CAWFTPFYGYTF. The CDR3 coding sequence is TGTGCCTGGTTTACACCCTTCTATGGCTACACCTTC.

This clonotype was picked up a small number of times. The chain uses TRBV5-1 and TRBJ1-1; TRBD1 matches 7 bases. The CDR3 sequence is 16 residues long. V shed 4 bases, J shed 4 bases, and the junction held 13 bases outside the gene matches. The V gene's germline CDR1 is SGHRS and CDR2 YFSETQ. CDR3 protein: CASSQYNRGMGTEAFF. CDR3 nucleotide sequence: TGCGCCAGCAGCCAATACAACAGGGGAATGGGCACTGAAGCTTTCTTT.

As for this clonotype: Possible read error: a much larger clone is one base away. The CDR3 here is CAISGDRSSYEQNF. CDR3 in DNA: TGTGCCATCAGTGGAGACAGGAGTTCCTACGAGCAGAACTTC. V usage is TRBV10-3 and J usage is TRBJ2-7; perhaps TRBD1 as D (6 bases). Germline V CDR1 and CDR2: ENHRY, SYGVKD. This CDR3 has 14 residues.

This clonotype showed up many times. This chain connects TRBV11-2 to TRBJ2-7; D unresolved. The germline V gene encodes CDR1 SGHAT and CDR2 FQNNGV. Deletions cut 0 bases from V and 2 bases from J, with 14 bases between. This CDR3 region has 16 residues. CDR3: CASSLDIVAGTYEQYF. The CDR3 coding sequence is TGTGCCAGCAGCTTAGATATTGTAGCCGGTACCTACGAGCAGTACTTC. The entire variable domain, with the rest obtained from reference TRBV11-2 and TRBJ2-7, is as follows: EAGVAQSPRYKIIEKRQSVAFWCNPISGHATLYWYQQILGQGPKLLIQFQNNGVVDDSQLPKDRFSAERLKGVDSTLKIQPAKLEDSAVYLCASSLDIVAGTYEQYFGPGTRLTVT.

This clonotype was picked up one time. A much larger clonotype is one base distant, so this may be a read error. CDR3 DNA: TGCGCCAGCAAAGGAGGGGCGGGAGGGGGCGAGCAGTACTTC. Protein product: CASKGGAGGGEQYF. The rearrangement links TRBV4-3 to TRBJ2-7, with TRBD2 matching 9 bases. This CDR3 contains 14 residues. Trimming removed 7 bases from V and 6 bases from J; junction bases left unmatched: 10. Per germline, CDR1 LGHNA and CDR2 YSLEER.

About this clonotype: The junction differs from germline at one of its ends, possibly a read error. The chain joins TRBV29-1 to TRBJ2-1; D assignment may be TRBD1 or TRBD2 (6 bases each). The CDR3 sequence is 14 residues long. The germline V gene encodes CDR1 SQVTM and CDR2 ANQGSEA. The CDR3 region has the DNA TGCATCGCCGGGGGCGAGCTACGCTACAATGAGAAGTTCTTC. This encodes CIAGGELRYNEKFF.

This clonotype turned up a few times. This sequence joins TRBV5-1 and TRBJ2-3; D might be TRBD1 (6 bases). V lost 4 bases and J 2 bases, leaving 8 bases between the germline ends. This CDR3 is built from 13 residues. CDR1 and CDR2 from the germline V gene are SGHRS and YFSETQ. The CDR3 sequence: CASSGQITDTQYF. The CDR3 nucleotides are TGCGCCAGCAGCGGACAGATCACAGATACGCAGTATTTT.

The J gene is TRBJ2-3, the V gene TRBV13; perhaps TRBD2 as D (6 bases). Per the germline V gene, CDR1 is PRHDT and CDR2 is FYEKMQ (reference sequence). The CDR3 runs 19 residues. Trimming removed 3 bases at V and 5 bases at J, with 27 bases between. The CDR3 sequence is CASSFLGGSSGQTGDTQYF. CDR3 DNA: TGTGCCAGCAGCTTCCTGGGGGGTAGTAGCGGACAAACGGGAGATACGCAGTATTTT.

The chain uses TRBV11-2 and TRBJ2-7; D unclear. The germline V gene has CDR1 SGHAT and CDR2 FQNNGV. Trimming removed 2 bases from V and 5 bases from J, with 13 bases in between. This CDR3 spans 14 amino acids. In DNA, the CDR3 is TGTGCCAGCAGCTTAACCGGCCGGAGCGACGAGCAGTACTTC. This encodes CASSLTGRSDEQYF.

The J gene is TRBJ2-7, the V gene TRBV6-6; 8 nucleotides line up with TRBD2. Trimming took 10 bases from V and 2 from J; bases not matched to a gene: 13. The CDR3 has 15 residues. CDR1 and CDR2 (germline): MNHNY, SVGAGI (reference sequence). CDR3 bases: TGTGCCAACACCGACATCGGGACTAGTACCTACGAGCAGTACTTC. This encodes CANTDIGTSTYEQYF.

To note about this clonotype: This may be a read error, as it is one base from a much larger clone. The chain couples TRBV6-5 to TRBJ2-3; no firm D call. Germline CDR1 reads MNHEY; CDR2 reads SVGAGI. The CDR3 contains 14 residues. Between the trimmed V and J ends, which lost 5 bases and 2 bases, there was a span of 11 bases. The DNA for the CDR3 is TGTGCCAGCAGTAAAAGTCAGTACACAGATACGCAGTATTTT. Translated, it gives CASSKSQYTDTQYF.

For this clonotype: Because the CDR3 is missing its conserved closing phenylalanine or tryptophan, this is likely a read error. The CDR3 DNA sequence: TGTGCCAGCAGTTACTCGATGTCCTACCATGAGCAGTTCTTA. As protein: CASSYSMSYHEQFL. V gene TRBV6-5 combines with J gene TRBJ2-1; D remains unclear. Germline V gene sequence: CDR1 MNHEY, CDR2 SVGAGI. This CDR3 region has 14 residues.

Worth noting for this clonotype: This may be a read error, as it is one base from a much larger clone. CDR3 nucleotide sequence: TGTGCCAGCAGCCATGTAGCGGGACTCTACATTGAGCAGTTCTTC. This gives the protein CASSHVAGLYIEQFF. The rearrangement joins TRBV14 to TRBJ2-1; 8 bases match TRBD2. The CDR3 runs 15 residues. Germline V gene sequence: CDR1 SGHDN, CDR2 FVKESK. Complete variable domain (other parts from reference TRBV14 and TRBJ2-1): EAGVTQFPSHSVIEKGQTVTLRCDPISGHDNLYWYRRVMGKEIKFLLHFVKESKQDESGMPNNRFLAERTGGTYSTLKVQPAELEDSGVYFCASSHVAGLYIEQFFGPGTRLTVL.

A word on this clonotype: The conserved phenylalanine or tryptophan normally closing the CDR3 is absent here, so this likely arose from a read error. The chain carries TRBV11-1 and TRBJ2-3; D uncertain. The germline V gene encodes CDR1 SGHAT and CDR2 FQDESV (reference sequence). CDR3 length: 13 residues. Trimming left V 11 bases short and J 2 bases short, with 14 bases between. CDR3 residues: CAGKGTVTDTQYS. The CDR3 DNA follows: TGTGCCGGCAAGGGAACAGTCACAGATACGCAGTATTCT.

In its sample, this clonotype was seen a few times. The chain recombines TRBV7-9 with TRBJ1-4, with unresolved D. Germline V gene data show CDR1 as SEHNR and CDR2 as FQNEAQ (reference sequence). This CDR3 contains 12 residues. V was shortened by 5 bases and J by 5 bases, with 6 bases between the two germline ends. CDR3 sequence (DNA): TGTGCCAGCAGCCGACAAAATGAAAAACTGTTTTTT. It specifies CASSRQNEKLFF.

The chain links TRBV10-3 to TRBJ2-3; 9 bases map to TRBD2. The CDR3 loop spans 15 amino acids. Germline CDR1 and CDR2: ENHRY and SYGVKD. The junction had 9 bases not matched to a gene; V was cut back by 10 bases and J by 1 base. The CDR3 sequence: CATNFQRGGTDTQYF. The DNA for the CDR3 is TGTGCCACCAACTTCCAGCGGGGGGGCACAGATACGCAGTATTTT.

As to this clonotype: One end of the junction does not line up with germline, which may come from a read error. This chain uses TRBV7-9 with TRBJ2-5, with 10 bases fitting TRBD2. This CDR3 spans 17 amino acids. Germline V gene data show CDR1 as SEHNR and CDR2 as FQNEAQ (reference sequence). The CDR3 spells CASSPRTSGYRQETHYF. As DNA, the CDR3 is TGTGCCAGCAGCCCGAGGACTAGCGGTTACCGGCAAGAGACCCATTACTTC.

A remark on this clonotype: A junction boundary mismatches the germline segment, possibly from a read error. The chain is built from TRBV20-1 and TRBJ2-1; D is unresolved. CDR1 DFQATT and CDR2 SNEGSKA come from the germline V gene (reference sequence). This CDR3 is 18 amino acids long. DNA of the CDR3: TGCAGTGCTAGAGATAAAGCTCGGGTAGTAGTCGGCTACAATGAACAGTTCTTC. The encoded protein is CSARDKARVVVGYNEQFF.

The chain links TRBV5-1 to TRBJ2-1; 10 positions match TRBD2. The germline V gene has CDR1 SGHRS and CDR2 YFSETQ. The CDR3 totals 15 residues. V shed 4 bases, J shed 4 bases, and the junction held 5 bases outside the gene matches. This CDR3 reads CASSPSGREYNEQFF. CDR3 nucleotides: TGCGCCAGCAGCCCGAGCGGGAGGGAGTACAATGAGCAGTTCTTC. The full variable domain, in which reference TRBV5-1 and TRBJ2-1 provide the parts outside the CDR3, is KAGVTQTPRYLIKTRGQQVTLSCSPISGHRSVSWYQQTPGQGLQFLFEYFSETQRNKGNFPGRFSGRQFSNSRSEMNVSTLELGDSALYLCASSPSGREYNEQFFGPGTRLTVL.